This TCR beta chain appears in the sequencing data of a study of cytomegalovirus exposure and HLA in healthy donors. This clone was counted once. Antigen: not known. Trimming removed 5 bases from V and 7 bases from J, with 19 bases in between. Germline V CDR1 and CDR2: MNHEY, SVGAGI. The CDR3 covers 15 residues. It was with 60 Vbeta and 13 Jbeta primers that the PCR ran. The data were produced by immunoSEQ multiplex PCR, yet TCRdb's version contains in-frame clones alone and is incomplete. The sample has under 200,000 clones, roughly 73% seen once. General observations from the study: Among CMV-associated TCR beta chains, most appeared HLA-restricted in a later analysis. Presence/absence analysis assumed near-uniform sequencing depth across donors. The authors listed some 150 TCR beta chains as cytomegalovirus-associated.

The chain carries TRBV6-5 and TRBJ2-3; D possibly corresponds to TRBD2 (5 bases). This TCR was sampled from a male donor in good health and CMV-seronegative. Sequenced: PBMCs. The CDR3 nucleotides are TGTGCCAGCAGTACATCGTACTTGAGGGTTCATACGCAGTATTTT. Its protein product is CASSTSYLRVHTQYF.